This TCR beta chain appears in the sequencing data of a study of blood T cell repertoires in COVID-19. Overall study: Some COVID-19 samples were acute and others convalescent; all came from the United States, Italy and Spain. PBMCs, B-cell-depleted T cells, or T cells provided the cDNA or gDNA that made up the material.

CDR1 is SEHNR and CDR2 is FQNEAQ in the germline V gene (reference sequence). Trimming took off 0 bases at V and 3 bases at J, with 9 bases between the two ends. This CDR3 has 15 residues. Assay used: immunoSEQ multiplex PCR; TCRdb lists only in-frame clones, some missing. The data show approximately 70,000 clones, roughly 82% seen once. This clonotype was obtained from a human donor in a cohort sampled during active COVID-19. This chain uses TRBV7-9 with TRBJ1-3, with D possibly TRBD1 on 6 matching bases. The specimen was peripheral blood. CDR3 coding DNA: TGTGCCAGCAGCTTAGCAGGGGGAGATGGAAACACCATATATTTT. Protein product: CASSLAGGDGNTIYF. Looking up the rest from reference TRBV7-9 and TRBJ1-3 gives the full variable domain: DTGVSQNPRHKITKRGQNVTFRCDPISEHNRLYWYRQTLGQGPEFLTYFQNEAQLEKSRLLSDRFSAERPKGSFSTLEIQRTEQGDSAMYLCASSLAGGDGNTIYFGEGSWLTVV.